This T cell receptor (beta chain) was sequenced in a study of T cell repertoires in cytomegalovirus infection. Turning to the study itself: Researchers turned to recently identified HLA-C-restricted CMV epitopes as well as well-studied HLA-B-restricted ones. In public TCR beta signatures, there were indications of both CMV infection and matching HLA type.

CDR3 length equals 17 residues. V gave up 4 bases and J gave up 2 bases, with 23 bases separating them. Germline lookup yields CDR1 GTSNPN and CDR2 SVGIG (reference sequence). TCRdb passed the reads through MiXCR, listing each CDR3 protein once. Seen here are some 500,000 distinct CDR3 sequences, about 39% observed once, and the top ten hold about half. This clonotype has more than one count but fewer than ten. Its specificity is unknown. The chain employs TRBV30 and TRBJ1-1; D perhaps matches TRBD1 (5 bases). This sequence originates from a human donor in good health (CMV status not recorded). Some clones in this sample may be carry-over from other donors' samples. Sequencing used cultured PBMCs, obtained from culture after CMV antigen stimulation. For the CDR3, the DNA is TGTGCCTGGACTTCCAGGGTCTCGGGGAAGGGTAACACTGAAGCTTTCTTT. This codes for CAWTSRVSGKGNTEAFF.